Listed below are T cell receptor beta chains from one sample, sequenced in a study of T cell changes during pregnancy in multiple sclerosis. Here immunoSEQ multiplex PCR was the method, and the copy in TCRdb shows in-frame clones only, minus some. The sample contains roughly 110,000 clones, 75% to 95% of which appear only once. Specimen: peripheral blood, collected before pregnancy. These receptors were obtained from a female donor with multiple sclerosis, enrolled in a pregnancy study. Both conserved end residues are part of each CDR3. D genes are given only for firm matches. Not all rows give a size; the values are once, few, many and, for expanded clones, a class.

d_call,j_call,v_call,clone_size,cdr3_aa,cdr3_nt
TRBD2,TRBJ2-3,TRBV15,-,CATSRDPVGGPADTQYF,TGTGCCACCAGCAGAGATCCAGTGGGAGGGCCTGCAGATACGCAGTATTTT
-,TRBJ1-2,TRBV25-1,few,CASSPGFAYGYTF,TGTGCCAGCAGCCCAGGGTTCGCCTATGGCTACACCTTC
-,TRBJ1-1,TRBV27,-,CASSLLAVRRDTEAFF,TGTGCCAGCAGTTTATTAGCGGTTCGGCGTGACACTGAAGCTTTCTTT
-,TRBJ2-7,TRBV6-5,-,CASSSVTGFGEQYF,TGTGCCAGCAGCTCCGTAACAGGGTTTGGGGAGCAGTACTTC
-,TRBJ1-5,TRBV7-9,-,CASSYPGSNQPQHF,TGTGCCAGCAGCTACCCAGGGAGCAATCAGCCCCAGCATTTT
TRBD2,TRBJ2-1,TRBV2,-,CASSDLGLDLSEQFF,TGTGCCAGCAGTGACTTGGGACTAGATTTGAGTGAGCAGTTCTTC
-,TRBJ1-2,TRBV30,-,CAWSVLQGRGNYGYTF,TGTGCCTGGAGTGTACTCCAAGGGAGGGGGAACTATGGCTACACCTTC
TRBD1,TRBJ2-7,TRBV7-9,once,CASNSGGYGEQYF,TGTGCCAGCAACTCAGGGGGCTACGGCGAGCAGTACTTC
TRBD1,TRBJ1-2,TRBV19,once,CASTGTGYGYTF,TGTGCCAGTACCGGGACAGGCTATGGCTACACCTTC
TRBD1,TRBJ1-1,TRBV19,-,CASSIDGGQANTEAFF,TGTGCCAGTAGTATAGACGGAGGACAGGCGAACACTGAAGCTTTCTTT
-,TRBJ2-4,TRBV6-1,-,CASSEAVRGIQYF,TGTGCCAGCAGTGAAGCGGTTAGGGGCATTCAGTACTTC
-,TRBJ1-2,TRBV2,-,CASSTDYGYTF,TGTGCCAGCTCTACAGATTATGGCTACACCTTC
TRBD2,TRBJ2-2,TRBV11-2,once,CASSLEGLAGSTGELFF,TGTGCCAGCAGCTTAGAGGGACTAGCGGGAAGCACCGGGGAGCTGTTTTTT
TRBD2,TRBJ2-7,TRBV18,-,CASSPLAGVNEQYF,TGTGCCAGCTCACCCCTAGCGGGAGTGAACGAGCAGTACTTC
TRBD1,TRBJ2-7,TRBV7-9,-,CASSLSGGPPYEQYF,TGTGCCAGCAGCTTATCAGGGGGCCCCCCCTACGAGCAGTACTTC
-,TRBJ2-5,TRBV7-3,-,CASSSAGEETQYF,TGTGCCAGCAGCTCAGCAGGGGAGGAGACCCAGTACTTC
TRBD2,TRBJ2-5,TRBV6-6,-,CASRLTSGVETQYF,TGTGCCAGCAGGCTAACTAGCGGGGTAGAGACCCAGTACTTC
TRBD2,TRBJ2-1,TRBV13,-,CASSFGLAGGQNEQFF,TGTGCCAGCAGCTTTGGACTAGCGGGAGGTCAGAATGAGCAGTTCTTC
-,TRBJ2-3,TRBV30,-,CAWSVLLTDTQYF,TGTGCCTGGAGTGTACTACTCACAGATACGCAGTATTTT
-,TRBJ1-4,TRBV4-1,-,CASSRVVSVTNEKLFF,TGCGCCAGCAGCAGAGTGGTGTCCGTCACTAATGAAAAACTGTTTTTT
TRBD1,TRBJ1-6,TRBV6-6,many,CASRDRAGSYNSPLHF,TGTGCCAGCAGGGACAGGGCCGGATCCTATAATTCACCCCTCCACTTT
-,TRBJ2-1,TRBV27,-,CASSLAQGVRFF,TGTGCCAGCAGTTTGGCCCAGGGTGTTCGGTTCTTC
-,TRBJ2-1,TRBV7-3,-,CASSLSGFSYNEQFF,TGTGCCAGCAGCTTATCAGGCTTCTCCTACAATGAGCAGTTCTTC
TRBD1,TRBJ1-5,TRBV10-3,-,CAISESDRSAQPQHF,TGTGCCATCAGTGAATCGGACAGGTCGGCTCAGCCCCAGCATTTT
-,TRBJ2-2,TRBV7-3,-,CASSLSGRGGTGELFF,TGTGCCAGCAGCTTATCGGGCCGGGGTGGTACCGGGGAGCTGTTTTTT
TRBD2,TRBJ2-7,TRBV29-1,once,CSALTSGHEQYF,TGCAGCGCCTTGACTAGCGGTCACGAGCAGTACTTC
-,TRBJ1-5,TRBV6-4,-,CASSLVADQPQHF,TGTGCCAGCAGCCTGGTGGCGGATCAGCCCCAGCATTTT
TRBD1,TRBJ1-2,TRBV4-3,-,CASSQALDRENWNYGYTF,TGCGCCAGCAGCCAAGCCTTGGACAGGGAAAACTGGAACTATGGCTACACCTTC
TRBD1,TRBJ2-1,TRBV15,-,CATSQDRYNEQFF,TGTGCCACCAGCCAGGACAGGTACAATGAGCAGTTCTTC
-,TRBJ1-1,TRBV9,-,CASSARQAATEAFF,TGTGCCAGCAGCGCACGACAGGCGGCCACTGAAGCTTTCTTT
-,TRBJ2-7,TRBV15,-,CATSRDSSPNYEQYF,TGTGCCACCAGCAGAGATAGCTCACCCAACTACGAGCAGTACTTC